This is a list of T cell receptor beta chains from one sample in a study of neurological immune-mediated disorders. MiXCR was run by TCRdb on the 5' RACE reads, yielding one entry per CDR3 protein. Here the sample spans around 69,000 distinct CDR3 sequences, less than 5.5% being singletons. The sequencing sample was made of PBMCs. All receptors come from a man younger than 40 with multiple sclerosis. CDR3s include the opening cysteine and the closing phenylalanine or tryptophan. D genes are given only for firm matches. Clone size, where shown, is once, few, many, or a class for clones that have expanded.

CDR3aa: CASRTISGGNTGELFF
CDR3nt: TGTGCCAGCAGGACGATTAGCGGGGGTAACACCGGGGAGCTGTTTTTT
d_gene: TRBD2
j_gene: TRBJ2-2
v_gene: TRBV12-3/TRBV12-4
abundance: few
len: 16

CDR3aa: CASSSSSFPADTQYF
CDR3nt: TGTGCCAGCAGTTCAAGTTCCTTTCCCGCAGATACGCAGTATTTT
d_gene: .
j_gene: TRBJ2-3
v_gene: TRBV27
abundance: .
len: 15

CDR3aa: CASSGTASGGPLRAFF
CDR3nt: TGTGCCAGCAGCGGAACGGCTTCAGGGGGCCCCCTTAGAGCTTTCTTT
d_gene: TRBD1
j_gene: TRBJ1-1
v_gene: TRBV7-9
abundance: many
len: 16

CDR3aa: CASSPYMGASTEAFF
CDR3nt: TGCGCCAGCAGCCCCTATATGGGGGCGAGTACTGAAGCTTTCTTT
d_gene: .
j_gene: TRBJ1-1
v_gene: TRBV5-1
abundance: many
len: 15

CDR3aa: CASRQEGAYNSPLHF
CDR3nt: TGTGCCAGCAGACAGGAGGGGGCCTATAATTCACCCCTCCACTTT
d_gene: .
j_gene: TRBJ1-6
v_gene: TRBV7-2
abundance: many
len: 15

CDR3aa: CASSFPPGGGTGDTQYF
CDR3nt: TGTGCCAGCAGCTTTCCACCCGGCGGGGGGACCGGGGATACGCAGTATTTT
d_gene: TRBD2
j_gene: TRBJ2-3
v_gene: TRBV11-2
abundance: many
len: 17

CDR3aa: CAISESTARGAKVLTF
CDR3nt: TGTGCCATCAGTGAATCGACCGCTCGCGGGGCCAAAGTCCTGACTTTC
d_gene: .
j_gene: TRBJ2-6
v_gene: TRBV10-3
abundance: .
len: 16

CDR3aa: CASSQGAQGEQFF
CDR3nt: TGCGCCAGCAGCCAAGGGGCCCAAGGTGAGCAGTTCTTC
d_gene: .
j_gene: TRBJ2-1
v_gene: TRBV4-1
abundance: many
len: 13

CDR3aa: CASSWMRNTEAFF
CDR3nt: TGTGCCAGCAGCTGGATGAGGAACACTGAAGCTTTCTTT
d_gene: .
j_gene: TRBJ1-1
v_gene: TRBV12-3/TRBV12-4
abundance: many
len: 13

CDR3aa: CSVESRAGELFF
CDR3nt: TGCAGCGTGGAGTCGAGGGCCGGGGAGCTGTTTTTT
d_gene: .
j_gene: TRBJ2-2
v_gene: TRBV29-1
abundance: many
len: 12

CDR3aa: CASSQEPPGPEAGYTF
CDR3nt: TGCGCCAGCAGCCAAGAACCTCCGGGTCCCGAGGCTGGCTACACCTTC
d_gene: .
j_gene: TRBJ1-2
v_gene: TRBV4-1
abundance: few
len: 16

CDR3aa: CASSQPPTGRQPQHF
CDR3nt: TGCGCCAGCAGCCAACCTCCGACAGGGCGTCAGCCCCAGCATTTT
d_gene: TRBD1
j_gene: TRBJ1-5
v_gene: TRBV4-1
abundance: .
len: 15

CDR3aa: CAISEVELMNTEAFF
CDR3nt: TGTGCCATCAGTGAGGTGGAGCTCATGAACACTGAAGCTTTCTTT
d_gene: .
j_gene: TRBJ1-1
v_gene: TRBV10-3
abundance: many
len: 15

CDR3aa: CSAKITDQPQHF
CDR3nt: TGCAGTGCCAAGATAACAGATCAGCCCCAGCATTTT
d_gene: .
j_gene: TRBJ1-5
v_gene: TRBV20-1
abundance: many
len: 12

CDR3aa: CSVCSTMNTEAFF
CDR3nt: TGCAGCGTGTGCTCTACTATGAACACTGAAGCTTTCTTT
d_gene: .
j_gene: TRBJ1-1
v_gene: TRBV29-1
abundance: many
len: 13

CDR3aa: CASSDGTAPGYTF
CDR3nt: TGTGCCAGCAGCGATGGGACCGCCCCAGGCTACACCTTC
d_gene: .
j_gene: TRBJ1-2
v_gene: TRBV14
abundance: many
len: 13

CDR3aa: CAISSLAGGNQETQYF
CDR3nt: TGTGCCATCAGTTCTCTGGCGGGGGGAAACCAAGAGACCCAGTACTTC
d_gene: TRBD2
j_gene: TRBJ2-5
v_gene: TRBV10-3
abundance: many
len: 16

CDR3aa: CASRQQLTSTDTQYF
CDR3nt: TGTGCCAGCAGGCAACAGCTCACTAGCACAGATACGCAGTATTTT
d_gene: .
j_gene: TRBJ2-3
v_gene: TRBV6-5
abundance: many
len: 15

CDR3aa: CASSFPPDTQYF
CDR3nt: TGTGCCAGCAGCTTTCCCCCAGATACGCAGTATTTT
d_gene: .
j_gene: TRBJ2-3
v_gene: TRBV5-6
abundance: many
len: 12

CDR3aa: CSAKGSGFNQPQHF
CDR3nt: TGCAGTGCTAAGGGGTCGGGGTTTAATCAGCCCCAGCATTTT
d_gene: .
j_gene: TRBJ1-5
v_gene: TRBV20-1
abundance: .
len: 14

CDR3aa: CASLPGQHLISNTGELFF
CDR3nt: TGTGCCAGCCTACCGGGACAGCACCTAATTTCGAACACCGGGGAGCTGTTTTTT
d_gene: TRBD1
j_gene: TRBJ2-2
v_gene: TRBV7-9
abundance: many
len: 18

CDR3aa: CASSPSGTAGELFF
CDR3nt: TGCGCCAGCAGCCCCTCCGGGACGGCCGGGGAGCTGTTTTTT
d_gene: .
j_gene: TRBJ2-2
v_gene: TRBV5-1
abundance: many
len: 14

CDR3aa: CSARDLLAGQGARDTQYF
CDR3nt: TGCAGTGCTAGAGATTTACTTGCGGGACAGGGGGCGAGAGATACGCAGTATTTT
d_gene: TRBD1
j_gene: TRBJ2-3
v_gene: TRBV20-1
abundance: many
len: 18

CDR3aa: CASSLYSGGTSAGELFF
CDR3nt: TGCGCCAGCAGCTTGTATAGCGGGGGGACTAGCGCCGGGGAGCTGTTTTTT
d_gene: TRBD2
j_gene: TRBJ2-2
v_gene: TRBV5-1
abundance: many
len: 17

CDR3aa: CSVGIWTGVPGELFF
CDR3nt: TGCAGCGTTGGAATCTGGACAGGGGTTCCCGGGGAGCTGTTTTTT
d_gene: TRBD1
j_gene: TRBJ2-2
v_gene: TRBV29-1
abundance: many
len: 15

CDR3aa: CSARDKGRGGTEAFF
CDR3nt: TGCAGTGCTAGGGACAAAGGCCGAGGAGGCACTGAAGCTTTCTTT
d_gene: .
j_gene: TRBJ1-1
v_gene: TRBV20-1
abundance: .
len: 15

CDR3aa: CASTLRTANYGYTF
CDR3nt: TGTGCCAGCACCCTTAGAACAGCTAACTATGGCTACACCTTC
d_gene: .
j_gene: TRBJ1-2
v_gene: TRBV6-6
abundance: many
len: 14

CDR3aa: CASSLGQGTIGYTF
CDR3nt: TGCGCCAGCAGTTTGGGACAGGGGACCATCGGCTACACCTTC
d_gene: TRBD1
j_gene: TRBJ1-2
v_gene: TRBV5-1
abundance: many
len: 14

CDR3aa: CASSQGPMDTQYF
CDR3nt: TGCGCCAGCAGCCAAGGACCCATGGATACGCAGTATTTT
d_gene: .
j_gene: TRBJ2-3
v_gene: TRBV4-1
abundance: .
len: 13

CDR3aa: CASSQEFSLEEKLFF
CDR3nt: TGTGCCAGCAGCCAGGAGTTTTCGCTGGAGGAAAAACTGTTTTTT
d_gene: .
j_gene: TRBJ1-4
v_gene: TRBV5-5
abundance: many
len: 15

CDR3aa: CATSDSGGAGYGYTF
CDR3nt: TGTGCCACCAGTGATTCAGGGGGCGCAGGCTATGGCTACACCTTC
d_gene: TRBD1
j_gene: TRBJ1-2
v_gene: TRBV24-1
abundance: many
len: 15

CDR3aa: CASSGRKETQYF
CDR3nt: TGTGCCAGCAGCGGGAGAAAGGAGACCCAGTACTTC
d_gene: .
j_gene: TRBJ2-5
v_gene: TRBV7-9
abundance: many
len: 12

CDR3aa: CASSFGTGRVNEQFF
CDR3nt: TGTGCCAGCAGCTTCGGGACAGGGAGGGTCAATGAGCAGTTCTTC
d_gene: TRBD1
j_gene: TRBJ2-1
v_gene: TRBV7-9
abundance: .
len: 15